The rows below give T cell receptor beta chains drawn from one sample of a study of blood T cell repertoires in COVID-19. Sequencing was performed with immunoSEQ multiplex PCR; in TCRdb, only in-frame clones are kept and a portion is missing. This repertoire shows 80,000 to 95,000 clones, roughly 90% found once; its top ten account for 7% to 8%. Sequenced input: peripheral blood. The source is a man between 65 and 80 years old with acute or convalescent COVID-19. The CDR3 runs from the conserved cysteine through the conserved F or W. Fields, in order: CDR3 DNA, CDR3 protein, clone size, V gene, CDR3 length, D gene, J gene. D genes are given only for firm matches. Not every row has a clone size; where given, it reads once, few, many or a size class.

CDR3nt: TGTGCCAGCAGCCCTATGTCCTGGGGCGCCAGCACTGAAGCTTTCTTT; CDR3aa: CASSPMSWGASTEAFF; abundance: once; v_gene: TRBV7-2; len: 16; d_gene: .; j_gene: TRBJ1-1
CDR3nt: TGTGCCACCAGCAGAGCGAGCGGGAGAACCGATGAGCAGTTCTTC; CDR3aa: CATSRASGRTDEQFF; abundance: .; v_gene: TRBV15; len: 15; d_gene: TRBD2; j_gene: TRBJ2-1
CDR3nt: TGTGCCACCAGTGAAGCCGGGACTAGAGGGAGTGGCACAGATACGCAGTATTTT; CDR3aa: CATSEAGTRGSGTDTQYF; abundance: .; v_gene: TRBV24-1; len: 18; d_gene: TRBD2; j_gene: TRBJ2-3
CDR3nt: TGTGCCAGCAGCTTAGCCGGGACTAGCGGGATCAATGAGCAGTTCTTC; CDR3aa: CASSLAGTSGINEQFF; abundance: .; v_gene: TRBV7-2; len: 16; d_gene: TRBD2; j_gene: TRBJ2-1
CDR3nt: TGTGCCAGCTCACCCTTAGCGGGGACAGATACGCAGTATTTT; CDR3aa: CASSPLAGTDTQYF; abundance: .; v_gene: TRBV18; len: 14; d_gene: TRBD2; j_gene: TRBJ2-3
CDR3nt: TGTGCCAGCAGTTCCGGGGGGACCTACGAGCAGTACTTC; CDR3aa: CASSSGGTYEQYF; abundance: .; v_gene: TRBV12-3/TRBV12-4; len: 13; d_gene: TRBD2; j_gene: TRBJ2-7
CDR3nt: TGTGCCACCAGCAGAGCCGAGACAGGGGTTGGTGGCTACACCTTC; CDR3aa: CATSRAETGVGGYTF; abundance: once; v_gene: TRBV15; len: 15; d_gene: TRBD1; j_gene: TRBJ1-2
CDR3nt: TGTGCCAGCAGCTTATCCACCTACGAGCAGTACTTC; CDR3aa: CASSLSTYEQYF; abundance: .; v_gene: TRBV7-8; len: 12; d_gene: .; j_gene: TRBJ2-7
CDR3nt: TGTGCCAGTAGTGTCGGGACAGGGTCAACCCCAGATACGCAGTATTTT; CDR3aa: CASSVGTGSTPDTQYF; abundance: .; v_gene: TRBV19; len: 16; d_gene: TRBD1; j_gene: TRBJ2-3
CDR3nt: TGTGCCAGCAGCTTAGCTACAGGGGGCGCGATTATGTCACCCCTCCACTTT; CDR3aa: CASSLATGGAIMSPLHF; abundance: .; v_gene: TRBV5-4; len: 17; d_gene: TRBD1; j_gene: TRBJ1-6
CDR3nt: TGTGCCACCTCGACGTTCCAGGGTGGGAACTACGAGCAGTACTTC; CDR3aa: CATSTFQGGNYEQYF; abundance: once; v_gene: TRBV19; len: 15; d_gene: .; j_gene: TRBJ2-7
CDR3nt: TGTGCCACCAGTAGCACCACAGATACGCAGTATTTT; CDR3aa: CATSSTTDTQYF; abundance: .; v_gene: TRBV24-1; len: 12; d_gene: .; j_gene: TRBJ2-3
CDR3nt: TGTGCCAGCAGACTCCGGGACAGGAGGAACACCGGGGAGCTGTTTTTT; CDR3aa: CASRLRDRRNTGELFF; abundance: .; v_gene: TRBV7-8; len: 16; d_gene: TRBD1; j_gene: TRBJ2-2
CDR3nt: TGTGCCACCAGGGGGGGGAGTCATCAGCCCCAGCATTTT; CDR3aa: CATRGGSHQPQHF; abundance: .; v_gene: TRBV15; len: 13; d_gene: .; j_gene: TRBJ1-5